This T cell receptor beta chain comes out of a study of CD8 T cells in Susac syndrome. In regard to this clonotype: Its matching antigen is unknown.

RNA in amounts of roughly 0.5 to 1 ug was reverse transcribed with random hexamers. An immunoSEQ multiplex PCR generated amplified TCR beta CDR3 products spanning 54 Vbeta and 13 Jbeta. MiXCR was run by TCRdb on the immunoSEQ multiplex PCR reads, yielding one entry per CDR3 protein. The repertoire holds roughly 150,000 distinct CDR3 sequences, with 92% as singletons. Study-wide points: The relatively small number of individuals in the TCR sequencing and HLA analysis was acknowledged by the study.

CD8+ and CD4+ blood T cells underwent TCR beta sequencing. Bulk CD8+ and CD4+ cells came from magnetic negative isolation; CD8+ TEMRA by FACS. Trimming shortened V by 1 base and J by 3 bases, and 14 bases separated the two germline ends. The CDR3 runs 16 residues. This chain connects TRBV12-3 or TRBV12-4 to TRBJ2-3; either TRBD1 or TRBD2 may fit D (5 bases each). The sequenced sample consisted of CD4+ T cells from PBMCs. The receptor comes from a human donor in good health. CDR3 in amino acids: CASSLGLSGLTDTQYF. The DNA for the CDR3 is TGTGCCAGCAGTTTAGGTTTATCGGGGCTGACAGATACGCAGTATTTT.